This T cell receptor beta chain was identified during a study of T cells in localized non-small cell lung cancer (dated by TCRdb to 2018 to 2021). For context, the study as a whole: Comparing tumors with uninvolved tumor-adjacent lungs, the study looked at the T cell repertoires of fewer than 250 patients with early-stage NSCLC. The cohort comprised approximately 240 treatment-naïve NSCLC patients with resected, localized lung tumors. NSCLC patients had a mean age of around 70 years, and around 140 were male and more than 90 female.

The immunoSEQ Assay was used to sequence TCR beta CDR3 regions from DNA. Per the source publication's procedure: To compute T cell density, TCR beta template counts were normalized to usable DNA, which was estimated by amplifying housekeeping genes. Richness was estimated with the preseqR package, extrapolating to 400,000 templates for PBMC samples and 120,000 templates for tissue samples. Clonality was defined by subtracting Pielou's evenness from one. Differential abundance testing on productive amino-acid clonotypes, with a minimum total count of 5 and an alpha of 0.1, was used to identify tissue-enriched TCRs. The Jaccard Index and the Morisita Overlap Index were used to measure how much the repertoires overlapped between compartments. TCR beta CDR3s were clustered by GLIPH together with public tetramer-defined viral CDR3s, and at least three viral sequences plus V-gene enrichment were required for viral motifs. The immuneACCESS repertoire file appears here via TCRdb, limited to in-frame rearrangements. These files lack a portion of the clones; in checked studies, under half of the deficit traces to unresolved V genes, and the cause of the others is not known. V and J calls plus clone size are reproduced from that table; the DNA served to infer D and trimming. For this sample there are about 5,900 clones; under 25% appear just once. Of the sample, approximately 9.8% falls within the top ten clones.

Broad study findings and their caveats: A median of approximately 50 of the top 100 tumor clones turned up in the paired uninvolved adjacent lung, and 25 to 30 of those clones also ranked among the top 100 of that same adjacent lung. Since the design was exploratory, TCR variables were selected using unadjusted p-values with no false-discovery rate correction. Because multi-region tumor sequencing was not done, intratumor heterogeneity could not be ruled out. Uninvolved tumor-adjacent lung showed the highest T cell clonality, higher than tumor, which suggests more focused antigenic responses in the adjacent lung. Longer overall survival was associated with higher blood T cell density, whereas shorter survival was associated with higher adjacent-lung clonality.

Comments on this clone: This receptor's antigen is unknown. Nothing much larger sits one base from this clone, and base qualities are not available.

At diagnosis, tumor, uninvolved tumor-adjacent lung and peripheral blood were collected and then preserved as a mix of FFPE and fresh-frozen material. This receptor was taken from a female donor older than 55 with stage I lung adenocarcinoma. The sample consisted of lung tumor tissue, taken before any cancer treatment.

CDR3 reads: CASSLPGLATYEQYF. The bases are TGCGCCAGCAGCTTACCGGGACTAGCAACCTACGAGCAGTACTTC. Recombination linked TRBV5-1 to TRBJ2-7, and TRBD2 aligns with 9 junction nucleotides. The CDR3 starts with the cysteine, ends with the phenylalanine, and has 15 residues. The DNA shown is the 45-base CDR3, in frame from base 1. V trim: 2 bases; J trim: 2 bases; unmatched bases: 5. The germline V gene encodes CDR1 SGHRS and CDR2 YFSETQ.